A single sample gave rise to the 22 T cell receptor beta chains below, sequenced in a study of cytomegalovirus exposure and HLA in healthy donors. PCR primers comprised 60 Vbeta and 13 Jbeta primers. The repertoire was sequenced with immunoSEQ multiplex PCR; TCRdb's copy has only in-frame clones and lacks some. The data show around 180,000 clones, 75% to 90% seen once. The sequenced material came from PBMCs. These receptors all stem from a man aged 25 to 45 in good health and CMV-seropositive.

V gene TRBV5-4 combines with J gene TRBJ2-7, with 11 bases fitting TRBD2. The germline CDR1 and CDR2 sequences are SGHNT and YYREEE (reference sequence). Trimming cost V 2 bases and J 4 bases; bases outside gene matches: 5. The CDR3 covers 15 residues. The CDR3 sequence: CASSFSGGAGYEQYF. The CDR3 DNA reads TGTGCCAGCAGCTTTAGCGGGGGGGCGGGATACGAGCAGTACTTC.

This clone was recorded once. The chain uses TRBV6-1 and TRBJ2-2; 9 bases align to TRBD2. The CDR3 contains 18 residues. In germline, CDR1 is MNHNS, CDR2 SASEGT. The V gene end was trimmed by 3 bases and the J gene end by 5 bases; junction bases not matched to a gene: 13. The CDR3 region has the DNA TGTGCCAGCAGTGAGGTCGGGCGGGAGGGCCGTTGGACCGGGGAGCTGTTTTTT. Amino acids: CASSEVGREGRWTGELFF.

Only a few counts were recorded for this clone. The chain links TRBV18 to TRBJ1-1; 8 bases are a match to TRBD1. The V and J ends lost 5 bases and 4 bases, in that order; junction bases with no gene match: 6. The CDR3 is 14 residues long. Germline V gene sequence: CDR1 KGHSH, CDR2 LQKENI. The CDR3 DNA reads TGTGCCAGCTCAGCACGGACAGGGACCACTGAAGCTTTCTTT. This gives the protein CASSARTGTTEAFF.

CDR3 sequence (DNA): TGCGCCAGCAGCATAGACAGGCCTAACTATGGCTACACCTTC. This sequence encodes CASSIDRPNYGYTF. This chain uses TRBV5-1 with TRBJ1-2, with D possibly TRBD1 on 6 matching bases. The CDR3 loop spans 14 amino acids. CDR1 is SGHRS and CDR2 is YFSETQ in the germline V gene. The ends were cut back, 4 bases at V and 0 bases at J, with 10 bases in the middle.

V usage is TRBV30 and J usage is TRBJ1-2; a possible D gene is TRBD1 (6 bases). Germline values: CDR1 GTSNPN, CDR2 SVGIG (reference sequence). The CDR3 consists of 12 residues. Between the trimmed V and J ends, which lost 4 bases and 6 bases, there was a span of 12 bases. CDR3 in DNA: TGTGCCTGGACAGGGGAATATAATGGCTACACCTTC. Translation: CAWTGEYNGYTF.

V and J are TRBV18 and TRBJ1-2; TRBD1 matches 9 bases. The CDR3 has 14 amino acids. Germline trimming cut 3 bases from V and 4 bases from J; bases unmatched to any gene: 3. Germline V gene sequence: CDR1 KGHSH, CDR2 LQKENI. CDR3: CASSPDRGGYGYTF. CDR3 in DNA: TGTGCCAGCTCACCCGACAGGGGGGGCTATGGCTACACCTTC.

The chain has TRBV7-9 and TRBJ2-1, with TRBD2 matching 11 bases. This CDR3 has 18 amino acids. V trimming: 8 bases; J trimming: 0 bases; junction bases outside the gene matches: 12. Germline V gene lookup returns CDR1 SEHNR and CDR2 FQNEAQ (reference sequence). CDR3 residues: CASGPMASGGSSYNEQFF. CDR3 DNA: TGTGCCAGCGGCCCAATGGCTAGCGGGGGGAGCTCCTACAATGAGCAGTTCTTC.

In nucleotides, the CDR3 is TGTGCCAGCAGTGGGACTAGCGGGCAAGAGACCCAGTACTTC. Encoded protein: CASSGTSGQETQYF. The V gene is TRBV6-6, the J gene TRBJ2-5; the match to TRBD2 covers 12 bases. This CDR3 has 14 amino acids. V dropped 5 bases and J dropped 2; count of bases not matched to a gene: 0. Germline V gives CDR1 MNHNY, CDR2 SVGAGI (reference sequence).

This rearrangement joins TRBV9 to TRBJ2-3, with D maybe TRBD2 (6 bases). The CDR3 spans 13 residues. Germline CDR1 and CDR2: SGDLS and YYNGEE. The V gene lost 5 bases and the J gene lost 5 bases, with 12 bases spanning the gap. For the CDR3, the DNA is TGTGCCAGCAGTGGGACTGGCAGAGATACGCAGTATTTT. This encodes CASSGTGRDTQYF.

The chain couples TRBV4-2 to TRBJ1-2; D is unclear. The germline gives CDR1 LGHNA, CDR2 YNFKEQ. V was shortened by 1 base and J by 2 bases, with 5 bases between the two germline ends. The CDR3 contains 13 residues. CDR3 coding DNA: TGTGCCAGCAGCCAAGCCCTAAACTATGGCTACACCTTC. This translates into CASSQALNYGYTF.

The chain links TRBV6-1 to TRBJ2-2, with a weak D call TRBD2 (6 bases). Germline V gene sequence: CDR1 MNHNS, CDR2 SASEGT. The CDR3 contains 16 residues. Trimming took 3 bases from V and 4 from J, leaving 15 bases between them. CDR3 DNA sequence: TGTGCCAGCAGTGATTTATCGGGAGAAGGCACCGGGGAGCTGTTTTTT. Its protein is CASSDLSGEGTGELFF.

The chain carries TRBV13 and TRBJ2-5; 12 bases map to TRBD2. The CDR3 has 17 amino acids. Germline CDR1 PRHDT, CDR2 FYEKMQ (reference sequence). Germline trimming cut 4 bases from V and 6 bases from J; bases unmatched to any gene: 12. In DNA, the CDR3 is TGTGCCAGCAGCTCGAGACTAGCGGGGGCGGTAAGACAGACCCAGTACTTC. Amino acid sequence: CASSSRLAGAVRQTQYF. Full variable domain (remainder filled in from reference TRBV13 and TRBJ2-5): AAGVIQSPRHLIKEKRETATLKCYPIPRHDTVYWYQQGPGQDPQFLISFYEKMQSDKGSIPDRFSAQQFSDYHSELNMSSLELGDSALYFCASSSRLAGAVRQTQYFGPGTRLLVL.

As regards this clone: One junction end does not reproduce the germline sequence, and a read error may be involved. Other DNA sequences from this sample encode an identical CDR3 as well. The chain employs TRBV15 and TRBJ1-5; maybe TRBD1 (5 bases). CDR1 is LNHNV and CDR2 is YYDKDF in the germline V gene (reference sequence). CDR3 length: 14 amino acids. CDR3 protein: CATSTRDSNQPQHF. The CDR3 nucleotides are TGTGCCACCAGCACCAGGGATAGCAACCAGCCCCAGCATTTT.

This sequence joins TRBV6-1 and TRBJ2-7; 7 bases fit TRBD1. CDR1 and CDR2 from the germline V gene are MNHNS and SASEGT. CDR3 size: 15 residues. The V and J ends lost 1 base and 1 base, in that order; junction bases with no gene match: 4. CDR3 DNA: TGTGCCAGCAGTGAAGTGGGGACAGAGTCCTACGAGCAGTACTTC. Translating it yields CASSEVGTESYEQYF.

This clone was seen a single time. The rearrangement uses TRBV5-1 and TRBJ2-2; the match to TRBD2 covers 12 bases. The CDR3 covers 19 residues. The V gene end was trimmed by 0 bases and the J gene end by 1 base; junction bases not matched to a gene: 7. The V gene's germline CDR1 is SGHRS and CDR2 YFSETQ. This CDR3 reads CASSLVALAGGKNTGELFF. Written as DNA, the CDR3 is TGCGCCAGCAGCTTGGTAGCACTAGCGGGGGGCAAGAACACCGGGGAGCTGTTTTTT.

The chain employs TRBV27 and TRBJ1-4; D is ambiguous. The germline gives CDR1 MNHEY, CDR2 SMNVEV (reference sequence). The V end lost 1 base, the J end lost 12 bases, and 18 bases lay between the germline ends. This CDR3 comprises 15 residues. The CDR3 coding sequence is TGTGCCAGCAGTTTATGGGCAACAAACAATAACGAACTGTTTTTT. Its protein is CASSLWATNNNELFF. The full variable domain, with the rest looked up from reference TRBV27 and TRBJ1-4, is EAQVTQNPRYLITVTGKKLTVTCSQNMNHEYMSWYRQDPGLGLRQIYYSMNVEVTDKGDVPEGYKVSRKEKRNFPLILESPSPNQTSLYFCASSLWATNNNELFFGSGTQLSVL.

The chain carries TRBV7-3 and TRBJ2-5; D perhaps matches TRBD1 (6 bases). CDR3 length: 15 amino acids. Germline values: CDR1 SGHTA, CDR2 FQGTGA. V lost 2 bases to trimming and J lost 2 bases, with 12 bases between them. CDR3 DNA sequence: TGTGCCAGCAGCTTAGCACAGGGCCCACAAGAGACCCAGTACTTC. Its protein product is CASSLAQGPQETQYF.

CDR3 nucleotide sequence: TGTGCCAGCAGCGCGGGCAGGGGATTCGTAGAGCAGTACTTC. Translation: CASSAGRGFVEQYF. The chain is built from TRBV9 and TRBJ2-7; perhaps TRBD1 as D (6 bases). CDR3 length: 14 residues. V was cut by 3 bases and J by 7 bases, with 17 bases left in between. Germline loops: CDR1 SGDLS, CDR2 YYNGEE.

The chain uses TRBV4-2 and TRBJ2-5; 7 nucleotides line up with TRBD2. Germline V gives CDR1 LGHNA, CDR2 YNFKEQ. Trimming cost V 0 bases and J 5 bases; bases outside gene matches: 12. The CDR3 runs to 17 residues. The DNA for the CDR3 is TGTGCCAGCAGCCAAGATTCGAAGGGGCTCGGGGGGGAGACCCAGTACTTC. Residues: CASSQDSKGLGGETQYF.

V usage is TRBV5-5 and J usage is TRBJ2-5, with a weak D call TRBD2 (5 bases). Germline assignment: CDR1 SGHKS and CDR2 YYEKEE (reference sequence). The V end lost 0 bases, the J end lost 4 bases, and 13 bases lay between the germline ends. This CDR3 contains 15 residues. CDR3 DNA sequence: TGTGCCAGCAGCTTGGCCAGGACTCTGTTAGAGACCCAGTACTTC. It specifies CASSLARTLLETQYF.

The rearrangement links TRBV11-3 to TRBJ2-3; unclear D gene. From germline, CDR1 is SGHNT and CDR2 YENEEA. The V end lost 3 bases, the J end lost 3 bases, and 10 bases lay between the germline ends. CDR3 length: 14 residues. The CDR3 sequence: CASSFSTQTDTQYF. DNA for the CDR3: TGTGCCAGCAGCTTCTCGACTCAGACAGATACGCAGTATTTT.

The chain joins TRBV9 to TRBJ2-2; 8 bases are shared with TRBD2. This CDR3 comprises 16 residues. Germline V CDR1 and CDR2: SGDLS, YYNGEE. Unmatched junction bases numbered 8, after V lost 4 bases and J lost 3 bases. CDR3 in DNA: TGTGCCAGCAGCCTCCGGGGGGGGGCCGACACCGGGGAGCTGTTTTTT. As protein: CASSLRGGADTGELFF.